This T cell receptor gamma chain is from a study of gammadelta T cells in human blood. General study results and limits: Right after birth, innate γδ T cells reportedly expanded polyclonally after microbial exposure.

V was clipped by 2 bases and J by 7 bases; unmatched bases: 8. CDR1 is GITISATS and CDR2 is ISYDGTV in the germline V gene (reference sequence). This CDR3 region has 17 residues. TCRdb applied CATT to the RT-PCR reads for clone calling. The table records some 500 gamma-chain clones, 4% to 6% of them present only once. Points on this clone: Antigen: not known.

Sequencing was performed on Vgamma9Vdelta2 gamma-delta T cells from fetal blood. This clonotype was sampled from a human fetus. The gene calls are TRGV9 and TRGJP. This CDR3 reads CALWEAPSELGKKIKVF. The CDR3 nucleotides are TGTGCCTTGTGGGAGGCCCCATCCGAGTTGGGCAAAAAAATCAAGGTATTT.